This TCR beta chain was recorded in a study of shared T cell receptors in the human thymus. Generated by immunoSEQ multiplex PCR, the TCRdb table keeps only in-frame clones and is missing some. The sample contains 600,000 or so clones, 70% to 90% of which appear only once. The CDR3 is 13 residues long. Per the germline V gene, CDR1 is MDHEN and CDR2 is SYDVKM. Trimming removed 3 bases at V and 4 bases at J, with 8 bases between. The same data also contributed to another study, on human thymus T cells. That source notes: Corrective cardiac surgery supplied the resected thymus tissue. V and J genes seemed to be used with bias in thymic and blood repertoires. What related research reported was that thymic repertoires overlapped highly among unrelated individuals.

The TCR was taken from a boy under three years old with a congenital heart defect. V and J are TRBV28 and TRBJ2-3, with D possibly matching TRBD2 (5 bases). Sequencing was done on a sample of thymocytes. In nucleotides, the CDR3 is TGTGCCAGCAGTTTGGCGAGGGCAGATACGCAGTATTTT. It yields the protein CASSLARADTQYF.